The clone carrying this TCR beta chain was seen many times. This sample was included in a study of T-cell reconstitution after alpha-beta-depleted transplantation in children. The CDR3 runs 12 residues. The V and J ends lost 5 bases and 4 bases respectively, with 9 bases between them. The germline V gene has CDR1 ENHRY and CDR2 SYGVKD. It was with unique molecular identifiers that the TCRbeta library was prepared. Via MiXCR, TCRdb re-called the PCR reads, giving one row per CDR3 protein. This table holds hundreds of thousands of distinct CDR3 sequences, roughly 23% found once. This sequence joins TRBV10-3 and TRBJ2-7; D unclear. This specimen consisted of PBMCs, mostly from graft donor cells, obtained 360 days after TCRalphabeta/CD19-depleted stem cell transplant. The clonotype comes from a boy younger than two who had a stem cell transplant for acute myeloid leukemia, so the T cells may come from the graft donor. CDR3 coding DNA: TGTGCCATCAGTAGGACCGTTTACGAGCAGTACTTC. Translation: CAISRTVYEQYF.